Below, 27 T cell receptor beta chains from the same sample are listed, as sequenced in a study of T cell responses to AZD1222 COVID-19 vaccine. Using immunoSEQ multiplex PCR, the repertoire was profiled, and TCRdb retains in-frame clones only, with some absent. The sample includes more than 80,000 clones, approximately 86% of them seen just once. The specimen was peripheral blood, collected on day 0 of AZD1222 vaccination. Receptors were obtained from an adult in good health.

In this sample, this clone turned up once. The chain is built from TRBV6-6 and TRBJ2-1, with TRBD1 identical over 11 bases. Looked up from germline, CDR1 is MNHNY and CDR2 is SVGAGI (reference sequence). The CDR3 contains 16 residues. Unmatched junction bases numbered 13, after V lost 8 bases and J lost 7 bases. The CDR3 is CASRRSSGQGANEQFF. The CDR3 region has the DNA TGTGCCAGCCGTCGAAGTAGCGGACAGGGGGCAAATGAGCAGTTCTTC.

The genes are TRBV5-6 and TRBJ2-7, with D unclear. Germline V lookup: CDR1 SGHDT, CDR2 YYEEEE. The CDR3 length is 12 residues. Trimming removed 4 bases at V and 4 bases at J, with 9 bases between. CDR3 nucleotides: TGTGCCAGCAGCCGACTGGCTTACGAGCAGTACTTC. Translating gives CASSRLAYEQYF.

This clone was observed a few times. This chain joins TRBV5-1 and TRBJ1-1; D is unresolved. The CDR3 has 14 residues. CDR1 SGHRS and CDR2 YFSETQ come from the germline V gene. V was shortened by 5 bases and J by 0 bases, with 11 bases between the two germline ends. The CDR3 nucleotides read TGCGCCAGCAGGGCCGGGCAGGTGAACACTGAAGCTTTCTTT. Encoded protein: CASRAGQVNTEAFF.

The gene calls are TRBV10-3 and TRBJ2-7; D not certain. Germline V gene data show CDR1 as ENHRY and CDR2 as SYGVKD. Trimming pared 4 bases from V and 4 bases from J, leaving 8 bases between. This CDR3 has 12 residues. CDR3 sequence reads: CAISGVGYEQYF. The CDR3 DNA sequence: TGTGCCATCAGTGGCGTAGGTTACGAGCAGTACTTC.

The genes are TRBV19 and TRBJ2-1; TRBD1 agrees at 8 bases. Germline assignment: CDR1 LNHDA and CDR2 SQIVND (reference sequence). The CDR3 is made up of 15 amino acids. Unmatched junction bases numbered 11, after V lost 9 bases and J lost 4 bases. The CDR3 DNA follows: TGTGCCAGCCGACAGGGGAGAGGAAATTACAATGAGCAGTTCTTC. The encoded protein is CASRQGRGNYNEQFF. Together with reference TRBV19 and TRBJ2-1, the CDR3 gives the full variable domain: DGGITQSPKYLFRKEGQNVTLSCEQNLNHDAMYWYRQDPGQGLRLIYYSQIVNDFQKGDIAEGYSVSREKKESFPLTVTSAQKNPTAFYLCASRQGRGNYNEQFFGPGTRLTVL.

The rearrangement links TRBV19 to TRBJ1-2; D is ambiguous. With 5 bases removed from V and 3 bases from J, the gap between germline ends came to 10 bases. From germline, CDR1 is LNHDA and CDR2 SQIVND (reference sequence). The CDR3 covers 13 residues. Here the CDR3 reads CASSPDPDYGYTF. The DNA of the CDR3 is TGTGCCAGTAGTCCAGATCCCGACTATGGCTACACCTTC. Full variable domain (rest looked up from reference TRBV19 and TRBJ1-2): DGGITQSPKYLFRKEGQNVTLSCEQNLNHDAMYWYRQDPGQGLRLIYYSQIVNDFQKGDIAEGYSVSREKKESFPLTVTSAQKNPTAFYLCASSPDPDYGYTFGSGTRLTVV.

The chain links TRBV7-9 to TRBJ2-2, with D perhaps matching TRBD1 (5 bases). CDR3 length equals 16 residues. Germline CDR1 reads SEHNR; CDR2 reads FQNEAQ (reference sequence). The V and J ends lost 5 bases and 1 base respectively, with 14 bases between them. This chain's CDR3 is CASSPKGVGNTGELFF. The CDR3 DNA sequence: TGTGCCAGCAGCCCTAAAGGGGTCGGGAACACCGGGGAGCTGTTTTTT.

The genes are TRBV28 and TRBJ1-5; no firm D call. Germline CDR1 and CDR2: MDHEN and SYDVKM. CDR3 length: 13 amino acids. V lost 3 bases to trimming and J lost 11 bases, with 14 bases between them. The CDR3 DNA follows: TGTGCCAGCAGTTTGCGGGTCCCTGCAGCCCAGCATTTT. Protein: CASSLRVPAAQHF.

This clone has only one observation. The rearrangement joins TRBV7-9 to TRBJ1-2, with D uncertain. There are 13 residues in the CDR3. Germline V CDR1 and CDR2: SEHNR, FQNEAQ (reference sequence). V lost 5 bases, J lost 4 bases, and 11 bases lay in between. The CDR3 is CASSPDFVYGYTF. DNA for the CDR3: TGTGCCAGCAGCCCGGACTTTGTCTATGGCTACACCTTC.

In the case of this clone: Relative to the germline gene, one junction end is altered; a read error may explain this. The genes are TRBV6-4 and TRBJ2-5, with 9 bases lining up with TRBD1. This CDR3 is built from 15 residues. CDR1 and CDR2 (germline): MRHNA, SNTAGT. The CDR3 region is CASSTTGGNQGTQYF. The CDR3 DNA reads TGTGCCAGCAGTACGACAGGGGGGAACCAAGGGACCCAGTACTTC.

The gene calls are TRBV7-2 and TRBJ2-5; D might be TRBD1 (7 bases). The V end lost 5 bases, the J end lost 4 bases, and 17 bases lay between the germline ends. CDR3 length equals 15 residues. Germline lookup yields CDR1 SGHTA and CDR2 FQGNSA. The CDR3 region is CASSAQGGARETQYF. The CDR3 bases are TGTGCCAGCAGCGCCCAGGGGGGTGCCCGAGAGACCCAGTACTTC.

The chain recombines TRBV27 with TRBJ2-7, with D unclear. With 0 bases removed from V and 3 bases from J, the gap between germline ends came to 6 bases. This CDR3 has 13 residues. The germline CDR1 and CDR2 sequences are MNHEY and SMNVEV (reference sequence). CDR3: CASSLSRGYEQYF. The CDR3 DNA reads TGTGCCAGCAGTTTATCTAGAGGCTACGAGCAGTACTTC.

V usage is TRBV9 and J usage is TRBJ2-2, with 8 bases lining up with TRBD2. Germline assignment: CDR1 SGDLS and CDR2 YYNGEE. V lost 4 bases and J lost 4; bases outside the gene matches: 6. The CDR3 loop spans 15 amino acids. CDR3: CASSFSGNPTGELFF. The DNA of the CDR3 is TGTGCCAGCAGCTTTAGCGGGAACCCCACCGGGGAGCTGTTTTTT.

V and J are TRBV12-5 and TRBJ2-5, with TRBD2 matching over 13 bases. This CDR3 has 17 amino acids. Germline CDR1 and CDR2: LGHNT and FRNRAP. The trim removed 6 bases at V and 1 base at J, leaving 8 bases unmatched. The CDR3 is CASGVGGTSGVQETQYF. In DNA, the CDR3 is TGTGCTAGTGGCGTCGGGGGGACTAGCGGGGTCCAAGAGACCCAGTACTTC. Combining the CDR3 with reference TRBV12-5 and TRBJ2-5 gives the whole variable domain DARVTQTPRHKVTEMGQEVTMRCQPILGHNTVFWYRQTMMQGLELLAYFRNRAPLDDSGMPKDRFSAEMPDATLATLKIQPSEPRDSAVYFCASGVGGTSGVQETQYFGPGTRLLVL.

The count of this clone is one. The chain couples TRBV9 to TRBJ1-2; possibly TRBD1 for D (6 bases). The length of the CDR3 is 14 residues. The germline gives CDR1 SGDLS, CDR2 YYNGEE. Trimming removed 0 bases from V and 5 bases from J, with 11 bases in between. CDR3 coding DNA: TGTGCCAGCAGCGTAGTCGCGCAGGGGTATGGCTACACCTTC. It encodes CASSVVAQGYGYTF.

The rearrangement uses TRBV7-8 and TRBJ2-2, with TRBD1 matching over 8 bases. Unmatched junction bases numbered 5, after V lost 5 bases and J lost 0 bases. The CDR3 totals 16 residues. Germline V CDR1 and CDR2: SGHVS, FQNEAQ. CDR3 DNA sequence: TGTGCCAGCAGCAAGGACAGGGCATCGAACACCGGGGAGCTGTTTTTT. Translation: CASSKDRASNTGELFF.

The chain combines TRBV4-3 with TRBJ1-1, with D possibly being TRBD1 (5 bases). Trimming removed 1 base at V and 7 bases at J, with 16 bases between. The CDR3 contains 15 residues. Germline lookup yields CDR1 LGHNA and CDR2 YSLEER. Here the CDR3 DNA reads TGCGCCAGCAGCCAAGGCGCGAGTGGGGGGGGTGAAGCTTTCTTT. Translated: CASSQGASGGGEAFF.

V usage is TRBV27 and J usage is TRBJ1-4; no firm D call. Per the germline V gene, CDR1 is MNHEY and CDR2 is SMNVEV (reference sequence). Trimming stripped 4 bases from V and 6 bases from J, with 12 bases between. CDR3 length: 14 amino acids. CDR3 sequence: CASSSELVDEKLFF. CDR3 coding DNA: TGTGCCAGCAGTTCTGAATTAGTGGATGAAAAACTGTTTTTT.

The chain links TRBV5-4 to TRBJ2-1; the match to TRBD2 covers 9 bases. After removal of 0 bases from V and 7 bases from J, the junction contained 8 bases not matched to a gene. This CDR3 has 16 residues. Germline loops: CDR1 SGHNT, CDR2 YYREEE (reference sequence). This CDR3 is CASSLGVAGATNEQFF. DNA for the CDR3: TGTGCCAGCAGCTTGGGGGTAGCGGGGGCGACGAATGAGCAGTTCTTC.

The chain couples TRBV18 to TRBJ2-7, with a possible D match to TRBD1 (6 bases). The CDR3 sequence is 13 residues long. The V gene lost 6 bases and the J gene lost 3 bases, with 12 bases spanning the gap. In germline, CDR1 is KGHSH, CDR2 LQKENI. CDR3 coding DNA: TGTGCCAGCTCGCTCCAACAGGGCTACGAGCAGTACTTC. The encoded protein is CASSLQQGYEQYF.

The J gene is TRBJ2-7, the V gene TRBV6-5, with TRBD2 as a possible D gene (6 bases). This CDR3 region has 15 residues. Germline values: CDR1 MNHEY, CDR2 SVGAGI. Trimming took off 7 bases at V and 1 base at J, with 17 bases between the two ends. The CDR3, as DNA: TGTGCCAGCACAGTTAGCCTAGCGAGATCCTACGAGCAGTACTTC. This codes for CASTVSLARSYEQYF.

The V call is TRBV28, the J call TRBJ1-5; no definite D call. The CDR3 runs to 10 residues. Trimming shortened V by 5 bases and J by 4 bases, and 0 bases separated the two germline ends. CDR1 is MDHEN and CDR2 is SYDVKM in the germline V gene. In nucleotides, the CDR3 is TGTGCCAGCAGTAATCAGCCCCAGCATTTT. As protein: CASSNQPQHF.

This sequence joins TRBV29-1 and TRBJ2-1, with TRBD2 matching over 14 bases. The CDR3 length is 17 residues. Germline lookup yields CDR1 SQVTM and CDR2 ANQGSEA. The J segment lost 2 bases and the V segment lost 3 bases, leaving 6 bases of the junction unmatched. The CDR3 loop reads CSVEGLAGAGPYNEQFF. CDR3 in DNA: TGCAGCGTTGAGGGACTAGCGGGAGCCGGCCCCTACAATGAGCAGTTCTTC.

This chain uses TRBV27 with TRBJ1-6, with D tentatively TRBD1 (6 bases). Germline V lookup: CDR1 MNHEY, CDR2 SMNVEV (reference sequence). V lost 5 bases to trimming and J lost 13 bases, with 24 bases between them. The CDR3 is 16 amino acids. CDR3 coding DNA: TGTGCCAGCAGTCGGCTATCGGGGGGGCTTCCTTCGCCCCTCCACTTT. This codes for CASSRLSGGLPSPLHF.

The rearrangement links TRBV29-1 to TRBJ2-7, with 7 nucleotides matching TRBD1. CDR1 is SQVTM, CDR2 ANQGSEA, per germline. V dropped 6 bases and J dropped 1; count of bases not matched to a gene: 9. The CDR3 sequence is 14 residues long. The CDR3 loop reads CSVRRQGGSYEQYF. For the CDR3, the DNA is TGCAGCGTCCGAAGACAGGGTGGGTCCTACGAGCAGTACTTC.

V gene TRBV28 combines with J gene TRBJ1-2; 9 bases align to TRBD1. CDR3 length: 15 amino acids. J gave up 4 bases and V 1 base, and 4 bases lay outside the gene matches. Germline V gene sequence: CDR1 MDHEN, CDR2 SYDVKM. The CDR3 DNA reads TGTGCCAGCAGTTTATCCGGGACAGGGATCTATGGCTACACCTTC. Amino acids: CASSLSGTGIYGYTF.

The chain joins TRBV5-1 to TRBJ2-3, with TRBD2 matching over 11 bases. This CDR3 region has 16 residues. J gave up 3 bases and V 0 bases, and 3 bases lay outside the gene matches. Looked up from germline, CDR1 is SGHRS and CDR2 is YFSETQ. The CDR3 bases are TGCGCCAGCAGCTTGGGGTCTAGCGGGAGGACAGATACGCAGTATTTT. Translated: CASSLGSSGRTDTQYF.